A selection of T cell receptor beta chains follows, all from one sample in a study of response to subunit inactivated influenza vaccine. TCRdb reprocessed the RT-PCR reads with MiXCR, giving one entry per CDR3 protein. This table holds more than 400,000 distinct CDR3 sequences, approximately 7.2% found once. Sequences were derived from PBMCs from blood, sampled roughly 24 months after vaccination. Receptors were obtained from a man between 50 and 69 years old who received an inactivated influenza vaccine. Both conserved end residues are part of each CDR3. The D gene is left open where the match is weak. A row's size may be missing; if present it is once, few, many or a size class.

abundance,len,v_gene,j_gene,d_gene,CDR3aa,CDR3nt
-,17,TRBV10-2,TRBJ2-7,-,CASSGSGRQILSYEQYF,TGCGCCAGCAGTGGGAGCGGTCGTCAGATTCTCTCCTACGAGCAGTACTTC
-,15,TRBV6-2/TRBV6-3,TRBJ2-7,-,CASSYPAGPTYEQYF,TGTGCCAGCAGTTACCCGGCTGGACCGACCTACGAGCAGTACTTC
-,15,TRBV7-2,TRBJ1-3,-,CASSPRWTATAGIYF,TGTGCCAGCAGCCCACGTTGGACAGCCACGGCGGGCATATATTTT
-,13,TRBV6-6,TRBJ2-1,-,CASSYVQNNEQFF,TGTGCCAGCAGTTACGTCCAGAATAATGAGCAGTTCTTC
many,13,TRBV5-1,TRBJ1-5,-,CASSLGTGSAQHF,TGCGCCAGCAGCTTGGGTACGGGTTCGGCCCAGCATTTT
many,14,TRBV7-9,TRBJ2-5,-,CASSLMGNRETQYF,TGTGCCAGCAGCTTAATGGGGAATCGGGAGACCCAGTACTTC
-,10,TRBV5-1,TRBJ1-3,-,CASSLDTIYF,TGCGCCAGCAGCTTGGACACCATATATTTT
few,15,TRBV10-3,TRBJ1-1,-,CAISESRDSNTEAFF,TGTGCCATCAGTGAGTCTAGGGACTCAAACACTGAAGCTTTCTTT
few,16,TRBV3-1,TRBJ2-6,TRBD1,CASRQGQGSWANVLTF,TGTGCCAGCAGGCAAGGACAGGGCTCATGGGCCAACGTCCTGACTTTC
many,13,TRBV29-1,TRBJ2-1,TRBD2,CSVGLLAGNEQFF,TGCAGCGTGGGCCTTCTAGCGGGCAATGAGCAGTTCTTC
many,14,TRBV9,TRBJ2-1,-,CASSVEPLSNEQFF,TGTGCCAGCAGCGTAGAACCCCTCAGCAATGAGCAGTTCTTC
many,16,TRBV5-1,TRBJ2-1,-,CASSFGWQSPPNEQFF,TGCGCCAGCAGCTTTGGGTGGCAGAGCCCGCCGAATGAGCAGTTCTTC
-,14,TRBV20-1,TRBJ2-1,-,CSARHRPSYNEQFF,TGCAGTGCTAGACACCGGCCCTCCTACAATGAGCAGTTCTTC
many,14,TRBV20-1,TRBJ1-2,-,CSARVETLGYGYTF,TGCAGTGCTAGGGTGGAAACCCTAGGCTATGGCTACACCTTC
-,16,TRBV4-3,TRBJ2-3,-,CASSQVRPANTDTQYF,TGCGCCAGCAGCCAAGTACGTCCCGCTAACACAGATACGCAGTATTTT
few,14,TRBV30,TRBJ2-7,TRBD1,CAWSFVGGGYEQYF,TGTGCCTGGAGTTTTGTAGGGGGCGGCTACGAGCAGTACTTC
few,15,TRBV20-1,TRBJ2-7,-,CSARPRGQRSYEQYF,TGCAGTGCTAGGCCCAGGGGCCAACGATCCTACGAGCAGTACTTC
-,16,TRBV5-1,TRBJ1-6,-,CASSLVRGGRDSPLHF,TGCGCCAGCAGCCTCGTACGTGGGGGTCGGGATTCACCCCTCCACTTT
-,18,TRBV3-1,TRBJ2-1,TRBD2,CASSPRTSGRASYNEQFF,TGTGCCAGCAGCCCCCGGACTAGCGGGAGGGCCTCCTACAATGAGCAGTTCTTC
-,12,TRBV29-1,TRBJ2-7,-,CSVQGMSGEQYF,TGCAGCGTTCAGGGGATGTCGGGGGAGCAGTACTTC
few,17,TRBV28,TRBJ2-4,-,CASTTGAGWGDKNIQYF,TGTGCCAGCACCACCGGGGCTGGGTGGGGGGACAAAAACATTCAGTACTTC
many,14,TRBV20-1,TRBJ2-2,-,CSASRIVETGELFF,TGCAGTGCTAGTAGAATAGTAGAGACCGGGGAGCTGTTTTTT
many,13,TRBV29-1,TRBJ1-5,-,CSVGGGGSQPQHF,TGCAGCGTAGGAGGGGGGGGCAGTCAGCCCCAGCATTTT
-,13,TRBV14,TRBJ2-1,-,CASSQEGHNEQFF,TGTGCCAGCAGCCAAGAGGGACACAATGAGCAGTTCTTC
-,15,TRBV4-3,TRBJ2-1,TRBD2,CASSQGGSGSNEQFF,TGCGCCAGCAGCCAAGGTGGGAGCGGGAGCAATGAGCAGTTCTTC
few,13,TRBV7-8,TRBJ1-1,-,CASSLDFSPEAFF,TGTGCCAGCAGCTTAGACTTCAGTCCTGAAGCTTTCTTT
-,16,TRBV7-9,TRBJ1-1,-,CASSFLRALGDTEAFF,TGTGCCAGCAGCTTCTTGCGGGCTCTCGGGGACACTGAAGCTTTCTTT
many,14,TRBV12-3/TRBV12-4,TRBJ1-4,TRBD1,CASSPGQGDEKLFF,TGTGCCAGCAGCCCGGGACAGGGAGATGAAAAACTGTTTTTT
-,12,TRBV28,TRBJ1-1,-,CASRYYDGEAFF,TGTGCCAGCAGATACTACGACGGTGAAGCTTTCTTT
many,15,TRBV7-6,TRBJ2-1,TRBD2,CASSLSGRAYNEQFF,TGTGCCAGCAGCCTTAGCGGGAGAGCTTACAATGAGCAGTTCTTC
many,15,TRBV6-2/TRBV6-3,TRBJ2-7,-,CASSSTISISYEQYF,TGTGCCAGCAGTTCGACTATATCGATTTCCTACGAGCAGTACTTC
-,15,TRBV20-1,TRBJ2-7,-,CSARVWDGVVREQYF,TGCAGTGCTAGAGTCTGGGACGGAGTTGTTCGGGAGCAGTACTTC
few,16,TRBV6-2/TRBV6-3,TRBJ1-5,TRBD1,CASSRTTGGHRRPQHF,TGTGCCAGCAGCCGAACGACAGGGGGCCACCGACGGCCCCAGCATTTT
-,15,TRBV4-3,TRBJ2-7,-,CASSQGRGSSYEQYF,TGCGCCAGCAGCCAAGGGCGAGGGAGCTCCTACGAGCAGTACTTC
few,17,TRBV6-1,TRBJ2-7,-,CASRRGGLGWSSYEQYF,TGTGCCAGCAGGAGGGGGGGCCTAGGGTGGAGCTCCTACGAGCAGTACTTC
many,13,TRBV3-1,TRBJ2-2,-,CASSPTVNGELFF,TGTGCCAGCAGCCCGACGGTAAACGGGGAGCTGTTTTTT
-,14,TRBV10-3,TRBJ2-5,TRBD1,CAVRKPGQGETQYF,TGTGCCGTCCGAAAACCGGGACAGGGGGAGACCCAGTACTTC
-,13,TRBV12-3/TRBV12-4,TRBJ1-1,-,CASSTDTSTEAFF,TGTGCCAGCAGCACCGACACGAGCACTGAAGCTTTCTTT
many,16,TRBV20-1,TRBJ2-7,TRBD1,CSARDRLGTGSDEQYF,TGCAGTGCTAGAGACCGGCTGGGGACAGGCTCAGACGAGCAGTACTTC
few,17,TRBV12-3/TRBV12-4,TRBJ2-3,TRBD2,CASSSIAGGPRIDTQYF,TGTGCCAGCAGTTCAATAGCGGGGGGGCCGAGGATAGATACGCAGTATTTT
many,14,TRBV6-4,TRBJ2-1,TRBD1,CASSQTGTVNEQFF,TGTGCCAGCAGTCAGACAGGGACGGTAAATGAGCAGTTCTTC
few,14,TRBV7-2,TRBJ2-3,TRBD2,CASRPGLAFDTQYF,TGTGCCAGCAGACCGGGACTAGCCTTCGATACGCAGTATTTT
many,15,TRBV7-2,TRBJ1-1,TRBD1,CASSLTGTENTEAFF,TGTGCCAGCAGCCTAACGGGGACAGAGAACACTGAAGCTTTCTTT
medium-sized,13,TRBV7-2,TRBJ2-2,-,CASSLGTGVELFF,TGTGCCAGCAGCTTAGGGACGGGAGTAGAGCTGTTTTTT
many,13,TRBV4-2,TRBJ1-1,-,CASSPGGNLAAFF,TGTGCCAGCAGTCCCGGGGGGAACCTCGCGGCTTTCTTT
many,11,TRBV24-1,TRBJ2-5,-,CATSDLETQYF,TGTGCCACCAGTGATTTGGAGACCCAGTACTTC
many,15,TRBV7-8,TRBJ1-5,-,CASSLVGAGIQPQHF,TGTGCCAGCAGCTTAGTCGGGGCAGGGATACAGCCCCAGCATTTT
few,15,TRBV3-1,TRBJ2-1,-,CASSQDPGPYNEQFF,TGTGCCAGCAGCCAAGATCCCGGGCCCTACAATGAGCAGTTCTTC
many,16,TRBV7-8,TRBJ2-4,TRBD1,CASRKGSPRQGHIQYF,TGTGCCAGCAGGAAGGGCAGCCCTCGACAGGGACACATTCAGTACTTC
few,13,TRBV5-1,TRBJ2-7,-,CASSFELTYEQYF,TGCGCCAGCAGCTTTGAGCTAACCTACGAGCAGTACTTC